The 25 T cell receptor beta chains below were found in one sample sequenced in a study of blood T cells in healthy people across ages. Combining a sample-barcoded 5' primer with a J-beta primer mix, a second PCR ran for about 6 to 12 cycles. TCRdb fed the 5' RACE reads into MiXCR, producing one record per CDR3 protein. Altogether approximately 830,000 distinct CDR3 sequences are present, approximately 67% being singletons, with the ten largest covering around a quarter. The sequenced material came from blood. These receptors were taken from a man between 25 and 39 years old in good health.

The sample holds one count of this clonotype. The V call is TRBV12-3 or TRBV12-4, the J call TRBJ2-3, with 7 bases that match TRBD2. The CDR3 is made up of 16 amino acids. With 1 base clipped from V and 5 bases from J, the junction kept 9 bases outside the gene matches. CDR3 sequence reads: CASSLEGRERGDTQYF. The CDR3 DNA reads TGTGCCAGCAGTTTAGAGGGGCGGGAGCGGGGAGATACGCAGTATTTT.

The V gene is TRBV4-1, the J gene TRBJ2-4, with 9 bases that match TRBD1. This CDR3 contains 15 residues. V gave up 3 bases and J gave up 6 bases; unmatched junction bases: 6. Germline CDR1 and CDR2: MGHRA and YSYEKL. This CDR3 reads CASSHRDRETNIQYF. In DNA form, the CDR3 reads TGCGCCAGCAGCCATAGGGACAGGGAGACAAACATTCAGTACTTC.

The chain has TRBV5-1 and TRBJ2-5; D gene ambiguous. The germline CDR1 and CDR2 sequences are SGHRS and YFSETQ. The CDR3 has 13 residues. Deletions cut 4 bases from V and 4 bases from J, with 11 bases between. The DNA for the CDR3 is TGCGCCAGCAGCGTGGTGGTAGGAGAGACCCAGTACTTC. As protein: CASSVVVGETQYF.

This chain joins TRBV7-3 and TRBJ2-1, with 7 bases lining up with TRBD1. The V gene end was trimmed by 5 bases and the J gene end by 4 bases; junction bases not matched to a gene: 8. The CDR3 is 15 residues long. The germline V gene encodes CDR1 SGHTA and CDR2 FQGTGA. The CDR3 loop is CASSKRDSVYNEQFF. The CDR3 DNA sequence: TGTGCCAGCAGCAAACGGGACAGTGTTTACAATGAGCAGTTCTTC.

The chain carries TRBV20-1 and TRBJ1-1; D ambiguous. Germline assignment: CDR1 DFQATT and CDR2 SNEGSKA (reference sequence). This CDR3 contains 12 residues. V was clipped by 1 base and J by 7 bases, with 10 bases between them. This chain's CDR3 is CSARAIESEAFF. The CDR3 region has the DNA TGCAGTGCTAGAGCCATAGAGAGTGAAGCTTTCTTT.

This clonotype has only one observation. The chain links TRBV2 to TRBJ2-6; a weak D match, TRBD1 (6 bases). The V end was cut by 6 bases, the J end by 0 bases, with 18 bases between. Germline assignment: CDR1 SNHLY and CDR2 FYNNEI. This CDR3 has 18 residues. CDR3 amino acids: CASSQEERGNSGANVLTF. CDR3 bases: TGTGCCAGCAGCCAGGAGGAGAGGGGGAACTCTGGGGCCAACGTCCTGACTTTC.

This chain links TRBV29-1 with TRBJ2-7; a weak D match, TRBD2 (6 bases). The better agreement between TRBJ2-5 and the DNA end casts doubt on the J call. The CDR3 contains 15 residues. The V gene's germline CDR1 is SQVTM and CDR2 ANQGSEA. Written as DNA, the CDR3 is TGCAGCGTTAAGGATCTAGCTGCCGGGGGAGGGACCCAGTACTTC. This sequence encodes CSVKDLAAGGGTQYF.

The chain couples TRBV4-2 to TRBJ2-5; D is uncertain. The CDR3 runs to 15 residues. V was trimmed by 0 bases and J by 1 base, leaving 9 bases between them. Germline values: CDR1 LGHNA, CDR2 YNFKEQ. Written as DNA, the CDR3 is TGTGCCAGCAGCCAAGATGGGCTACTCCAAGAGACCCAGTACTTC. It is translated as CASSQDGLLQETQYF.

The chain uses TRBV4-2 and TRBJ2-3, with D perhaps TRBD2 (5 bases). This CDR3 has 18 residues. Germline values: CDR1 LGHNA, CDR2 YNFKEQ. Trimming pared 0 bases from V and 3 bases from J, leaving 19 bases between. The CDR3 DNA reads TGTGCCAGCAGCCAAGATCCCCCTACTAGAAGTGGTACAGATACGCAGTATTTT. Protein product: CASSQDPPTRSGTDTQYF.

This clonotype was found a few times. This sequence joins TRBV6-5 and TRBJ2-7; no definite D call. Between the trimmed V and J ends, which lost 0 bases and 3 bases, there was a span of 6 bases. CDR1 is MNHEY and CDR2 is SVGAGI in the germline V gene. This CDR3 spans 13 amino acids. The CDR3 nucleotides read TGTGCCAGCAGTTACTCAGGGATCTACGAGCAGTACTTC. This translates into CASSYSGIYEQYF.

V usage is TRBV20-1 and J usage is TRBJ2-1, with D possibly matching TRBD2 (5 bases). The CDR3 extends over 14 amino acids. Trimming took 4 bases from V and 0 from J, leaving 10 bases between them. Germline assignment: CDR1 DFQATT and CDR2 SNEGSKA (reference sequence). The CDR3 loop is CSAIASSSYNEQFF. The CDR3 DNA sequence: TGCAGTGCTATAGCGTCGAGCTCCTACAATGAGCAGTTCTTC.

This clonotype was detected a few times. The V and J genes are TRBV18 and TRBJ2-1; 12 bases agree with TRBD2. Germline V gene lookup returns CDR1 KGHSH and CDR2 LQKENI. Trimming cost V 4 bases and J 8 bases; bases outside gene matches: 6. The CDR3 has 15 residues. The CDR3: CASSQRTSGVDEQFF. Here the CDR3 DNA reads TGTGCCAGCTCACAACGGACTAGCGGGGTCGATGAGCAGTTCTTC.

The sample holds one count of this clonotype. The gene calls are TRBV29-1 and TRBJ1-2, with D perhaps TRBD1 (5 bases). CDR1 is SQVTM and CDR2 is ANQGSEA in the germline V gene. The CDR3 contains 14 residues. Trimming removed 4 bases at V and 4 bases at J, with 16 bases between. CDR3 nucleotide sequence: TGCAGCGTTGTTCTCATGGGAGACAGCTATGGCTACACCTTC. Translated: CSVVLMGDSYGYTF.

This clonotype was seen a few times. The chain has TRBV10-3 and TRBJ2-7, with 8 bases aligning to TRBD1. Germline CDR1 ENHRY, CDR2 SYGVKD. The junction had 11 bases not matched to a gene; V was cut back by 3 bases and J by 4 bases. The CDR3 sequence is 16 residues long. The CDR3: CAISERGGDRGYEQYF. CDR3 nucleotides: TGTGCCATCAGTGAAAGGGGTGGAGACAGGGGTTACGAGCAGTACTTC.

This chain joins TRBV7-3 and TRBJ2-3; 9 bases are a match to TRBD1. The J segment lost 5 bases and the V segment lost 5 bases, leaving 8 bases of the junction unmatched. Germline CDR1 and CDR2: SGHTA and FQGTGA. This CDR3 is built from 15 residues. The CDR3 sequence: CASSPSGQGGDTQYF. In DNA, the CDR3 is TGTGCCAGCAGCCCCTCGGGACAGGGAGGAGATACGCAGTATTTT.

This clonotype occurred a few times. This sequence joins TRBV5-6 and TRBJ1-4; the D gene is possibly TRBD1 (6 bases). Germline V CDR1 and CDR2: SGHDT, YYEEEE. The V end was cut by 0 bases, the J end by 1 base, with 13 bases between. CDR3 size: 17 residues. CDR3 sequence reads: CASSLALHRETNEKLFF. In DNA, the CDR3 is TGTGCCAGCAGCTTGGCCCTACACAGGGAAACTAATGAAAAACTGTTTTTT.

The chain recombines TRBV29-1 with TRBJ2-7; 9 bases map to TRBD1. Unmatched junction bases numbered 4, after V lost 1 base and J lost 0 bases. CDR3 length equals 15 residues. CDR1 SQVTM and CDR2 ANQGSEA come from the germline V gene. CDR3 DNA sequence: TGCAGCGTTGAAGGGACAGGGGACCCCTCCTACGAGCAGTACTTC. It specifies CSVEGTGDPSYEQYF.

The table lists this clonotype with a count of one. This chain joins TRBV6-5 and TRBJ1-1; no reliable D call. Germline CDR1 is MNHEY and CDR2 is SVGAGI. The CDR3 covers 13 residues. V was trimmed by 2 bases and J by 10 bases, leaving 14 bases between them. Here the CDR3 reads CASSYATGEGAFF. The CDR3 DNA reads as TGTGCCAGCAGTTACGCCACGGGCGAGGGAGCTTTCTTT.

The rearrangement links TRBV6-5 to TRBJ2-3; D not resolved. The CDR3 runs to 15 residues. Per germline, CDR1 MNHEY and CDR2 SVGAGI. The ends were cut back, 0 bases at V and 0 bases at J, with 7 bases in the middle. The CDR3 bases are TGTGCCAGCAGTTACTCGACTGGGAGCACAGATACGCAGTATTTT. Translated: CASSYSTGSTDTQYF.

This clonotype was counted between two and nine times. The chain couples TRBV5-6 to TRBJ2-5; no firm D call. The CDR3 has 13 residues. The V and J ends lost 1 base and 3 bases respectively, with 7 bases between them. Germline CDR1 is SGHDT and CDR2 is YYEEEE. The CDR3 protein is CASSLPVEETQYF. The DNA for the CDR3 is TGTGCCAGCAGCTTGCCGGTAGAAGAGACCCAGTACTTC.

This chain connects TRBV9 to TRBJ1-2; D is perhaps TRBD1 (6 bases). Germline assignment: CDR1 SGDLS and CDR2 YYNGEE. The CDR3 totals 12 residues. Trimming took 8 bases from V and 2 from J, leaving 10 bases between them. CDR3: CASTGTNYGYTF. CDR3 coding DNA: TGTGCCAGTACAGGGACGAACTATGGCTACACCTTC.

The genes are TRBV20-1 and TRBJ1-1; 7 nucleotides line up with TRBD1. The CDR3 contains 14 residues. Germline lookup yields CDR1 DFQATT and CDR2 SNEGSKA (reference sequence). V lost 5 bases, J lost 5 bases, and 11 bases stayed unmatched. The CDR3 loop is CSAAQGNVGTEAFF. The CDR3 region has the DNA TGCAGTGCTGCACAGGGGAACGTGGGGACTGAAGCTTTCTTT.

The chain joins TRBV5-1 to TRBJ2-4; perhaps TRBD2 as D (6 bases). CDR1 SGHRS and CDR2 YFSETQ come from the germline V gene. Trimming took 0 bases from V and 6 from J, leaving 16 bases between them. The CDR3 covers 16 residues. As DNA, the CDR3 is TGCGCCAGCAGCTTGGGACTAGGAGGTACGCCAAACATTCAGTACTTC. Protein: CASSLGLGGTPNIQYF.

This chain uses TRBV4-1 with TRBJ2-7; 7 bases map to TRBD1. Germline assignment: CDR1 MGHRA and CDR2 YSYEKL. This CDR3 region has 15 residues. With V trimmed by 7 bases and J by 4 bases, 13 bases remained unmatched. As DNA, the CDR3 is TGCGCCAGCAATCTACAGAGGGACAGCGATTACGAGCAGTACTTC. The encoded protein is CASNLQRDSDYEQYF.

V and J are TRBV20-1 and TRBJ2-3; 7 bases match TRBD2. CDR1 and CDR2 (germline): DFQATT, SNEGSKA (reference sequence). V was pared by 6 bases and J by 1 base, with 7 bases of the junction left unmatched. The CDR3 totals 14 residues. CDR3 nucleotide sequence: TGCAGTGCGAGCGTAGCGGGTCGCACAGATACGCAGTATTTT. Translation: CSASVAGRTDTQYF.